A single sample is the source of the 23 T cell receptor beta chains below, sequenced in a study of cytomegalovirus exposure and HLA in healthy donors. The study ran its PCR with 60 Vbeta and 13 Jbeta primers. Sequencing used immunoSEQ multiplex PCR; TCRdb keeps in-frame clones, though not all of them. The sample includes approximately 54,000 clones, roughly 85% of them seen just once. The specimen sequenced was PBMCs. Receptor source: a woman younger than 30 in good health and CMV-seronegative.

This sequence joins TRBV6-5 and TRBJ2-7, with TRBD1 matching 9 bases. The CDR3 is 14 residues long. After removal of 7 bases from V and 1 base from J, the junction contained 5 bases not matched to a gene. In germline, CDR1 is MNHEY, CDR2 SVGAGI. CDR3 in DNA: TGTGCCAGCACCGGGACAGGGTCATCCTACGAGCAGTACTTC. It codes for CASTGTGSSYEQYF.

The CDR3: CASSLWQGTDTQYF. The CDR3 bases are TGTGCCAGCAGTTTATGGCAGGGCACAGATACGCAGTATTTT. V gene TRBV27 combines with J gene TRBJ2-3; D remains unclear. The CDR3 totals 14 residues. Trimming stripped 1 base from V and 1 base from J, with 6 bases between. Per the germline V gene, CDR1 is MNHEY and CDR2 is SMNVEV (reference sequence).

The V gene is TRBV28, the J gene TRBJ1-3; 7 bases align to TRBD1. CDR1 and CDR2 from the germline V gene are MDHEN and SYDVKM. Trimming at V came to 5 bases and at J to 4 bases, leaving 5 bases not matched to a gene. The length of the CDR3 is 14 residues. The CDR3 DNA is TGTGCCAGCAGTCCTGACAGGGTGGGAAACACCATATATTTT. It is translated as CASSPDRVGNTIYF.

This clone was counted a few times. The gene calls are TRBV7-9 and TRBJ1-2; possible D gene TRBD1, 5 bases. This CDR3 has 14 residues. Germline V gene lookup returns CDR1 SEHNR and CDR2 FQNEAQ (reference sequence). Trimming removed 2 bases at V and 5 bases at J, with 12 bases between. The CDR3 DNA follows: TGTGCCAGCAGCTTACCCAGGGCTGGGTATGGCTACACCTTC. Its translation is CASSLPRAGYGYTF.

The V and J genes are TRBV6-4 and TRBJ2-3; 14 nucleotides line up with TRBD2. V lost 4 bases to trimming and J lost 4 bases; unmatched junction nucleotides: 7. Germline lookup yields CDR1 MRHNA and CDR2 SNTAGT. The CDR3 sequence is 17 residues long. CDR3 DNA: TGTGCCAGCAGTGCGGGACTAGCGGGAGACGGGGCAGATACGCAGTATTTT. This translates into CASSAGLAGDGADTQYF.

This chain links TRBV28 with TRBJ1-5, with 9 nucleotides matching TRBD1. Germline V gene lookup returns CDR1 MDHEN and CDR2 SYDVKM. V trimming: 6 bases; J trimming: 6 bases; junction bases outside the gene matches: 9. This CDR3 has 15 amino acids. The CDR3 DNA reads TGTGCCAGCAGCCCACGGACAGGGGCCCGTCAGCCCCAGCATTTT. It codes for CASSPRTGARQPQHF.

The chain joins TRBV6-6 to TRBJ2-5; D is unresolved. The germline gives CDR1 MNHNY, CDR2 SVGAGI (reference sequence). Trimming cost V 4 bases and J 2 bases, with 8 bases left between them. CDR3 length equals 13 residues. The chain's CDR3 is CASSWALQETQYF. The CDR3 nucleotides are TGTGCCAGCAGTTGGGCTTTGCAAGAGACCCAGTACTTC.

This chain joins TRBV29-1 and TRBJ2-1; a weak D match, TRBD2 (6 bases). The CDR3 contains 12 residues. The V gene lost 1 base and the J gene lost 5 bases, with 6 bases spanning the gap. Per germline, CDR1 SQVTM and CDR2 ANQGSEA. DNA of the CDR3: TGCAGCGTTGAAGTAGCGGACAATGAGCAGTTCTTC. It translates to CSVEVADNEQFF.

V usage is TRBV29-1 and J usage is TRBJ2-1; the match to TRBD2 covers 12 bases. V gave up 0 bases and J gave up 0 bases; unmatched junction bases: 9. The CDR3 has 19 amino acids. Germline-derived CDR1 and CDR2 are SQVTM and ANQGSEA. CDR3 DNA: TGCAGCGTTGAAGAGGGGGGGACTAGCGGGCCTAGCTCCTACAATGAGCAGTTCTTC. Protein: CSVEEGGTSGPSSYNEQFF.

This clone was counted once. The CDR3 region is CASSLLGQVAGGGDEQFF. DNA for the CDR3: TGTGCCAGCAGCTTATTGGGTCAGGTAGCGGGAGGCGGAGATGAGCAGTTCTTC. V gene TRBV7-3 combines with J gene TRBJ2-1, with 10 bases that match TRBD2. After removal of 2 bases from V and 8 bases from J, the junction contained 15 bases not matched to a gene. The CDR3 covers 18 residues. The germline CDR1 and CDR2 sequences are SGHTA and FQGTGA. Using reference TRBV7-3 and TRBJ2-1 for the parts outside the CDR3, the full variable domain is GAGVSQTPSNKVTEKGKYVELRCDPISGHTALYWYRQSLGQGPEFLIYFQGTGAADDSGLPNDRFFAVRPEGSVSTLKIQRTERGDSAVYLCASSLLGQVAGGGDEQFFGPGTRLTVL.

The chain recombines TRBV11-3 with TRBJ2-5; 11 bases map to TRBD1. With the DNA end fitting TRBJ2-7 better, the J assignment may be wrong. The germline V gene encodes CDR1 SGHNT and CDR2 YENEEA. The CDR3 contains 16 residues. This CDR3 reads CASSLAGTGGSYEQYF. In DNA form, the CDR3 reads TGTGCCAGCAGCTTAGCCGGGACAGGGGGCTCCTACGAGCAGTACTTC.

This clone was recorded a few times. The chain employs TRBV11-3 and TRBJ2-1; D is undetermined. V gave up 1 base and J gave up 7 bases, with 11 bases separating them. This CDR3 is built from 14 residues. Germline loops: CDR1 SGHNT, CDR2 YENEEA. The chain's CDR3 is CASSLGLPDNEQFF. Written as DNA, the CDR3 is TGTGCCAGCAGCTTAGGGCTCCCTGATAATGAGCAGTTCTTC. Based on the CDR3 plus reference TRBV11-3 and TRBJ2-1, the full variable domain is EAGVVQSPRYKIIEKKQPVAFWCNPISGHNTLYWYLQNLGQGPELLIRYENEEAVDDSQLPKDRFSAERLKGVDSTLKIQPAELGDSAVYLCASSLGLPDNEQFFGPGTRLTVL.

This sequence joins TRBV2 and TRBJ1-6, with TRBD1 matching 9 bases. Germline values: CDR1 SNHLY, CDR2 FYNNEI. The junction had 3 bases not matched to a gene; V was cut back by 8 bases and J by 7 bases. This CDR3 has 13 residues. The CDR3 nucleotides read TGTGCCAGCCGTGGGACAGGGAATTCACCCCTCCACTTT. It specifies CASRGTGNSPLHF.

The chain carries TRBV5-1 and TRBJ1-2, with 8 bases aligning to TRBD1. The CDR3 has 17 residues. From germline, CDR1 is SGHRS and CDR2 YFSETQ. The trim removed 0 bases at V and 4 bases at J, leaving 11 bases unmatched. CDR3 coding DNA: TGCGCCAGCAGCTTGGCCGAGACAGGGGTGCAGACCTATGGCTACACCTTC. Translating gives CASSLAETGVQTYGYTF.

The CDR3 is CASVDRDSETNEQFF. The CDR3 DNA sequence: TGTGCCAGCGTTGACCGGGACTCCGAGACCAATGAGCAGTTCTTC. The chain couples TRBV2 to TRBJ2-1, with TRBD2 as a possible D gene (6 bases). This CDR3 is 15 amino acids long. V lost 8 bases to trimming and J lost 6 bases, with 20 bases between them. Per germline, CDR1 SNHLY and CDR2 FYNNEI.

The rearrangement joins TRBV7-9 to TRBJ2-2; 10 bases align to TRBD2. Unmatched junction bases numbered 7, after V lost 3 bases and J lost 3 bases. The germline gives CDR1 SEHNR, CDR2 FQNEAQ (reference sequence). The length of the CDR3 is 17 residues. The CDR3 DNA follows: TGTGCCAGCAGCTTTTTAGCGGGAGGTTGGGACACCGGGGAGCTGTTTTTT. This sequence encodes CASSFLAGGWDTGELFF.

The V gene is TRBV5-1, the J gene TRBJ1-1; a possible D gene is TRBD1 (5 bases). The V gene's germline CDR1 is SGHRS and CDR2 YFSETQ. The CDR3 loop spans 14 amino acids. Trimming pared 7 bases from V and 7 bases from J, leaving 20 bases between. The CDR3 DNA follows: TGCGCCAGCGGGGTTATGGGGGGAATGGGTGAAGCTTTCTTT. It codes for CASGVMGGMGEAFF.

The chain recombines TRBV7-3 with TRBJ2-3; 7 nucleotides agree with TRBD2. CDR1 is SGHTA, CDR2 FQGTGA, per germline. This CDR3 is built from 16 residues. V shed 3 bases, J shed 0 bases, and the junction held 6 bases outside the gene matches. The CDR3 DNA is TGTGCCAGCAGCTTCAGCGGGACTTCTAGCACAGATACGCAGTATTTT. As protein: CASSFSGTSSTDTQYF.

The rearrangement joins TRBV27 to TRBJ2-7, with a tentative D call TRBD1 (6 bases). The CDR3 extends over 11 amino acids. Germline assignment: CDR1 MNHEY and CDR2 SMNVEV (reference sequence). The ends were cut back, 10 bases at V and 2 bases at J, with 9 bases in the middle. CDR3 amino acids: CATRQAYEQYF. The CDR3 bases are TGTGCCACCAGACAGGCCTACGAGCAGTACTTC.

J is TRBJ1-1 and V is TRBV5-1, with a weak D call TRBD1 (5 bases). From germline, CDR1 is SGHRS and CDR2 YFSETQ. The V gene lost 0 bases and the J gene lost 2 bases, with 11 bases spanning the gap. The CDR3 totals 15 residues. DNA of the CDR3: TGCGCCAGCAGCTTGGCCACGGACACAAACACTGAAGCTTTCTTT. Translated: CASSLATDTNTEAFF. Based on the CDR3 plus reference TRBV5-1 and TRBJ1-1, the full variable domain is KAGVTQTPRYLIKTRGQQVTLSCSPISGHRSVSWYQQTPGQGLQFLFEYFSETQRNKGNFPGRFSGRQFSNSRSEMNVSTLELGDSALYLCASSLATDTNTEAFFGQGTRLTVV.

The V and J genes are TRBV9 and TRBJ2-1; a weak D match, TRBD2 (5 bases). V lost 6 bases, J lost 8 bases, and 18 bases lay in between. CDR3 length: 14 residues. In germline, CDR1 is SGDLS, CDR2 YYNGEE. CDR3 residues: CASTRNVLRDEQFF. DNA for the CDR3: TGTGCCAGCACCCGAAATGTCTTGAGGGATGAGCAGTTCTTC.

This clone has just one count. DNA of the CDR3: TGTGCCAGCAGTTTCTCACAGGGGGAGGCTGGAAACACCATATATTTT. Its protein is CASSFSQGEAGNTIYF. The chain combines TRBV28 with TRBJ1-3; 8 nucleotides agree with TRBD1. The CDR3 sequence is 16 residues long. Per the germline V gene, CDR1 is MDHEN and CDR2 is SYDVKM. With 3 bases clipped from V and 2 bases from J, the junction kept 6 bases outside the gene matches.

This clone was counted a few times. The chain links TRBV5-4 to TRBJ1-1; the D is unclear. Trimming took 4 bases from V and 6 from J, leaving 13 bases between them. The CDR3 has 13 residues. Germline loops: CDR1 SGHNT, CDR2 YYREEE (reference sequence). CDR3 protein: CASSPLGSAEAFF. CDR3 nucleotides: TGTGCCAGCAGCCCACTCGGTTCGGCTGAAGCTTTCTTT.